This TCR beta chain derives from a study of post-analysis software for immune sequencing data (dated by TCRdb to between 2014 and 2016). In terms of the full investigation: Relapsing-remitting, secondary progressive and progressive-relapsing multiple sclerosis were recorded as disease courses, and subtype annotation was lacking for some patients. A subset of samples was prepared in parallel using single-end sample barcoding, then pooled and co-amplified after Illumina adapter ligation. The multiple sclerosis patient repertoires were compared with ten to eleven previously published healthy control repertoires from donors aged about 6 to 26 years. Broad study findings and their caveats: Direct clustering with F measure revealed strong co-clustering of samples prepared in the same batch, which led to a batch-effect correction. Significantly higher frequencies in patients than in controls were found for five TRBV segments, including TRBV5-6, TRBV5-1 and TRBV20-1. The multiple sclerosis patient group was slightly younger than the control group. Compared with controls, multiple sclerosis patients had significantly lower normalized Chao1 diversity, a finding suggesting substantial peripheral T-cell clonal expansion.

The CDR3 covers 14 residues, taking in both the cysteine and the phenylalanine. The retained sequence is limited to the CDR3, 42 bases, with the frame set at the first base. CDR1 and CDR2 were assigned from the germline V gene as SQVTM and ANQGSEA. V and J are trimmed by 8 bases and 5 bases, and the gene matches miss 10 bases of the junction. To prepare the library, PCR was applied. These reads were obtained on an Illumina HiSeq 2500. Unique molecular identifiers were incorporated into TCR beta cDNA libraries to reduce PCR and sequencing biases. About 500,000 cDNA molecules were obtained for every 1 to 10 million input T cells, so each molecule roughly corresponded to one T cell. Patient libraries were prepared and sequenced with the same protocol used for the earlier healthy control dataset. Within a given batch, samples were prepared together, multiplexed and sequenced on the same HiSeq lane. The authors' analysis ran thus. Raw barcoded reads were processed with MIGEC, and single-read molecular identifier groups were discarded before consensus assembly and CDR3 extraction. VDJtools was used for post-analysis of the clonotype tables, and diversity was normalized by down-sampling every dataset to the size of the smallest sample. Repertoire overlap clustering matched CDR3 amino acid but not nucleotide sequences to correct batch-related cross-sample contamination. TCRdb's own reprocessing of the public reads used fastp at Q25 and MiXCR and kept productive beta chains. Every distinct CDR3 protein forms one entry, paired with its most common genes and DNA. TCRdb's processing, not the authors' own work, is the source of the V and J calls. A total of around 700,000 distinct CDR3 sequences appear in this sample, roughly three fifths of them only once. Together, the top ten hold 11% of the sample.

About this clonotype itself: The antigen it recognizes is unknown. Base qualities are not provided; no much larger clone lies one nucleotide away.

TCR beta repertoires were profiled from peripheral blood of 13 young patients with multiple sclerosis to demonstrate the VDJtools post-analysis software. The multiple sclerosis patients were children and adolescents ranging in age from 6 to 15 years. This clonotype was sampled from a girl aged 2 to 9 with multiple sclerosis. The rearrangement combines TRBV29-1 with TRBJ2-1; 9 junctional bases match TRBD2. Sequences were obtained from blood. The sequenced DNA is TGCAGCAGACTCCGAGCGGGGGGCCACAATGAGCAGTTCTTC. It specifies CSRLRAGGHNEQFF.